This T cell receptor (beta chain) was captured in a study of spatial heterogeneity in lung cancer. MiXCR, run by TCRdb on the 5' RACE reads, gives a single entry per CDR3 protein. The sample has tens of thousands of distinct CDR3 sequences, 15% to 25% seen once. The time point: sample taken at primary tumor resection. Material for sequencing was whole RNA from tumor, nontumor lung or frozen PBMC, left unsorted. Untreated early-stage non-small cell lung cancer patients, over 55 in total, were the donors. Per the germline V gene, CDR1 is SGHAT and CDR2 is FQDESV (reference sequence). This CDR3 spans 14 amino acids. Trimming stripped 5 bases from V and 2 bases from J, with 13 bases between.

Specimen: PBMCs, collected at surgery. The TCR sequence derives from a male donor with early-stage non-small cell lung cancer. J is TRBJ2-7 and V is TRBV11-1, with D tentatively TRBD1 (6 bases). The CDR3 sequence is CASSLDRRPYEQYF. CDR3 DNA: TGTGCCAGCAGCCTAGACAGGAGGCCCTACGAGCAGTACTTC.